This TCR beta chain was recovered during a study of breast tumors, draining lymph nodes, adjacent tissues. The germline CDR1 and CDR2 sequences are SEHNR and FQNEAQ (reference sequence). The CDR3 is 14 amino acids. Breast cancer patients provided tissue from their axillary draining lymph nodes. TCRdb itself ran the multiplex PCR reads through MiXCR, one entry per CDR3 protein. The sample yields some 150,000 distinct CDR3 sequences, approximately 30% seen once. The study's findings and limits: The lymph node origin of tumor T cells was framed as consistent with a hypothesis, not demonstrated. Compared with basal-like, luminal-like tumors shared significantly more repertoire with nontumor tissue. Data fit most tumor T cells coming from lymph node, expanding in tumor. Tumor repertoires ranked between lymph nodes and nontumor tissue in diversity, with V and J gene preferences.

On this clonotype itself: Antigen: not known. Its ends do not fully match the called genes, so a read error is possible.

What was sequenced was axillary lymph node tissue. This clonotype originated in a female donor with breast cancer. Some clones in this sample may be carry-over from other donors' samples. This sequence joins TRBV7-9 and TRBJ2-1; no clear D gene. The CDR3 nucleotides are TGTGCCAGCAGCCTCGAAACCCTTAGCAATGAGCGGTTCTTC. This gives the protein CASSLETLSNERFF.